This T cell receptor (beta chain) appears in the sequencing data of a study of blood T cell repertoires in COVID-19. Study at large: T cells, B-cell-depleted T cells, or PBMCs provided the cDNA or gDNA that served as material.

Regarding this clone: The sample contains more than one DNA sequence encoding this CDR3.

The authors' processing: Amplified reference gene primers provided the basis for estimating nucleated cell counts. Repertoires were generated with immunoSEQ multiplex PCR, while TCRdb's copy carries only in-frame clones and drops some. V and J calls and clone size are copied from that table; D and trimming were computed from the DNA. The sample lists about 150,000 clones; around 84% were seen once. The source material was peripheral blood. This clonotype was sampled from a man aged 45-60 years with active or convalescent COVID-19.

The CDR3 is CASSLSGTSGREQYF. Here the CDR3 DNA reads TGCGCCAGCAGCTTATCCGGGACTAGCGGGCGTGAGCAGTACTTC. The V gene is TRBV5-1, the J gene TRBJ2-7; 12 bases agree with TRBD2. CDR3 length: 15 residues. V lost 2 bases to trimming and J lost 7 bases; unmatched junction nucleotides: 7. Germline CDR1 reads SGHRS; CDR2 reads YFSETQ.